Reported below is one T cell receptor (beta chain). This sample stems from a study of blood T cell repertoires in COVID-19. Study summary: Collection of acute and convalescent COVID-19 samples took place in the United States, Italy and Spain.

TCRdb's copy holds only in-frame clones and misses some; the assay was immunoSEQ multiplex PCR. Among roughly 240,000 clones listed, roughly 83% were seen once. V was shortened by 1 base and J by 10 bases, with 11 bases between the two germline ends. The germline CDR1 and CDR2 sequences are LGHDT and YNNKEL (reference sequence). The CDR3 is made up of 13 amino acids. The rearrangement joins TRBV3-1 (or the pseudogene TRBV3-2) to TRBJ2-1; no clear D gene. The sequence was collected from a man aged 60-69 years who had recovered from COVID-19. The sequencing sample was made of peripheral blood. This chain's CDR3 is CASSQGRRGEQFF. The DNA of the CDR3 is TGTGCCAGCAGCCAAGGGCGGCGAGGCGAGCAGTTCTTC.